The 9 T cell receptor beta chains below come from one sample, sequenced in a study of cytomegalovirus exposure and HLA in healthy donors. The primer mix had 60 Vbeta and 13 Jbeta primers. Only in-frame clones appear in the TCRdb table, and some are missing; sequencing was by immunoSEQ multiplex PCR. The repertoire has under 250,000 clones, approximately 78% of them found once; the top ten carry roughly 2.5%. The sample comprised PBMCs. The receptors derive from a woman aged 40 to 50 in good health and CMV-seronegative.

This clone was counted a single time. V is TRBV10-3 and J is TRBJ2-1; D perhaps matches TRBD2 (5 bases). Germline V gene data show CDR1 as ENHRY and CDR2 as SYGVKD. V shed 2 bases and J shed 4 bases, with 12 bases lying between them. CDR3 size: 15 residues. This chain's CDR3 is CAISERESGYNEQFF. The CDR3 DNA is TGTGCCATCAGTGAGAGGGAGAGCGGTTACAATGAGCAGTTCTTC.

This clone showed up just a few times. The V call is TRBV29-1, the J call TRBJ1-1, with D uncertain. Deletions cut 3 bases from V and 2 bases from J, with 10 bases between. This CDR3 contains 13 residues. CDR1 and CDR2 (germline): SQVTM, ANQGSEA. This CDR3 is CSVDSGVNTEAFF. The CDR3 DNA follows: TGCAGCGTTGACTCCGGGGTCAACACTGAAGCTTTCTTT. Full variable domain (rest looked up from reference TRBV29-1 and TRBJ1-1): SAVISQKPSRDICQRGTSLTIQCQVDSQVTMMFWYRQQPGQSLTLIATANQGSEATYESGFVIDKFPISRPNLTFSTLTVSNMSPEDSSIYLCSVDSGVNTEAFFGQGTRLTVV.

In DNA form, the CDR3 reads TGCGCCAGCATAATTCAGGCCTTACTCCATGTTGGCTACACCTTC. It codes for CASIIQALLHVGYTF. The J gene is TRBJ1-2, the V gene TRBV5-1; D remains ambiguous. CDR1 SGHRS and CDR2 YFSETQ come from the germline V gene. The V and J ends lost 6 bases and 7 bases respectively, with 22 bases between them. The CDR3 is 15 amino acids.

The V call is TRBV19, the J call TRBJ1-2; no definite D call. The CDR3 contains 14 residues. V was pared by 3 bases and J by 8 bases, with 16 bases between. Germline CDR1 reads LNHDA; CDR2 reads SQIVND (reference sequence). This CDR3 is CASSIGWPAGGYTF. Written as DNA, the CDR3 is TGTGCCAGTAGTATTGGTTGGCCGGCAGGAGGCTACACCTTC.

As concerns this clone: Other DNA sequences in the same sample also yield this CDR3. The chain carries TRBV30 and TRBJ2-2, with D possibly being TRBD2 (5 bases). The germline CDR1 and CDR2 sequences are GTSNPN and SVGIG (reference sequence). The V gene lost 0 bases and the J gene lost 5 bases, with 7 bases spanning the gap. This CDR3 has 13 residues. The CDR3 DNA reads as TGTGCCTGGAGTGTACCGGGAACCGGGGAGCTGTTTTTT. This codes for CAWSVPGTGELFF.

The chain employs TRBV5-1 and TRBJ2-5; TRBD2 matches 7 bases. V gave up 2 bases and J gave up 3 bases; unmatched junction bases: 4. Germline-derived CDR1 and CDR2 are SGHRS and YFSETQ. The CDR3 has 14 residues. CDR3 region: CASSFGGDEETQYF. The CDR3 DNA reads as TGCGCCAGCAGCTTTGGGGGGGACGAAGAGACCCAGTACTTC.

The chain is built from TRBV7-8 and TRBJ1-1, with D uncertain. The CDR3 length is 16 residues. Germline lookup yields CDR1 SGHVS and CDR2 FQNEAQ. V lost 1 base to trimming and J lost 2 bases, with 14 bases between them. CDR3 sequence: CASSLVRWARNTEAFF. The CDR3 coding sequence is TGTGCCAGCAGCTTAGTCAGATGGGCCCGAAACACTGAAGCTTTCTTT. Full variable domain (outside the CDR3, taken from reference TRBV7-8 and TRBJ1-1): GAGVSQSPRYKVAKRGQDVALRCDPISGHVSLFWYQQALGQGPEFLTYFQNEAQLDKSGLPSDRFFAERPEGSVSTLKIQRTQQEDSAVYLCASSLVRWARNTEAFFGQGTRLTVV.

The chain is built from TRBV11-2 and TRBJ2-1, with a possible D match to TRBD2 (5 bases). The CDR3 contains 15 residues. The germline V gene has CDR1 SGHAT and CDR2 FQNNGV. V was cut by 1 base and J by 5 bases, with 12 bases left in between. The CDR3 sequence: CASSLGGSKDNEQFF. The CDR3 coding sequence is TGTGCCAGCAGCTTAGGAGGGTCTAAGGACAATGAGCAGTTCTTC. The whole variable domain, remainder taken from reference TRBV11-2 and TRBJ2-1, is EAGVAQSPRYKIIEKRQSVAFWCNPISGHATLYWYQQILGQGPKLLIQFQNNGVVDDSQLPKDRFSAERLKGVDSTLKIQPAKLEDSAVYLCASSLGGSKDNEQFFGPGTRLTVL.

This clone turned up a few times. The CDR3 spells CAISGRGGSTSTDTQYF. CDR3 DNA: TGTGCCATCAGTGGCAGGGGTGGTTCTACTAGCACAGATACGCAGTATTTT. The chain employs TRBV10-3 and TRBJ2-3; D is possibly TRBD1 (6 bases). V was clipped by 4 bases and J by 0 bases, with 17 bases between them. Looked up from germline, CDR1 is ENHRY and CDR2 is SYGVKD. This CDR3 has 17 residues.